Presented here are 20 T cell receptor beta chains from one specimen sequenced in a study of blood T cell repertoires in COVID-19. Here immunoSEQ multiplex PCR was the method, and the copy in TCRdb shows in-frame clones only, minus some. The data hold 240,000 or so clones, with about four fifths observed a single time. The sample taken for sequencing was peripheral blood. The source of these receptors is a woman of 80 years or more with COVID-19, enrolled during active disease.

The table lists this clone with a count of one. This chain connects TRBV7-3 to TRBJ2-1; 14 bases align to TRBD2. The CDR3 is made up of 15 amino acids. V gave up 2 bases and J gave up 10 bases; unmatched junction bases: 4. Germline V gene data show CDR1 as SGHTA and CDR2 as FQGTGA. The CDR3 sequence: CASSLGTSGSSEQFF. The DNA of the CDR3 is TGTGCCAGCAGCTTAGGGACTAGCGGGAGTTCCGAGCAGTTCTTC.

The CDR3 reads CASSQDFGVGGHEQFF. CDR3 DNA sequence: TGTGCCAGCAGCCAAGATTTCGGGGTGGGAGGGCATGAGCAGTTCTTC. The chain has TRBV14 and TRBJ2-1; 7 positions agree with TRBD2. The CDR3 is 16 amino acids. Trimming at V came to 0 bases and at J to 8 bases, leaving 10 bases not matched to a gene. The V gene's germline CDR1 is SGHDN and CDR2 FVKESK.

This sequence joins TRBV3-1 (or the pseudogene TRBV3-2) and TRBJ2-3; tentative D call: TRBD2 (6 bases). Germline V lookup: CDR1 LGHDT, CDR2 YNNKEL (reference sequence). The CDR3 covers 14 residues. V dropped 3 bases and J dropped 0 bases, with 7 bases sitting between them. CDR3 region: CASSHGTSTDTQYF. The CDR3 DNA reads TGTGCCAGCAGCCACGGGACTAGCACAGATACGCAGTATTTT.

The gene calls are TRBV5-8 and TRBJ2-3; the match to TRBD2 covers 8 bases. Germline values: CDR1 SGHTS, CDR2 YDEGEE. The CDR3 loop spans 16 amino acids. Trimming at V came to 3 bases and at J to 1 base, leaving 7 bases not matched to a gene. In DNA form, the CDR3 reads TGTGCCAGCAGCTCGACTAGCGCGTGGGGCACAGATACGCAGTATTTT. This encodes CASSSTSAWGTDTQYF.

The chain carries TRBV28 and TRBJ2-7; 7 positions match TRBD2. This CDR3 region has 18 residues. CDR1 is MDHEN and CDR2 is SYDVKM in the germline V gene. The J segment lost 3 bases and the V segment lost 3 bases, leaving 17 bases of the junction unmatched. CDR3 DNA: TGTGCCAGCAGTTTCCCGCTTGGGAGTAGCGGGTCCTTCTACGAGCAGTACTTC. As protein: CASSFPLGSSGSFYEQYF.

This clone was seen once. CDR3 in DNA: TGTGCCAGCATTACTTTGACTAGCGGGGCTCCAGAGACCCAGTACTTC. This encodes CASITLTSGAPETQYF. The chain has TRBV2 and TRBJ2-5; 11 bases agree with TRBD2. The CDR3 is made up of 16 amino acids. Looked up from germline, CDR1 is SNHLY and CDR2 is FYNNEI. V was pared by 7 bases and J by 4 bases, with 11 bases of the junction left unmatched.

The chain uses TRBV5-4 and TRBJ2-3; weak D call: TRBD2 (6 bases). The CDR3 sequence is 15 residues long. The germline V gene encodes CDR1 SGHNT and CDR2 YYREEE (reference sequence). V was cut by 2 bases and J by 3 bases, with 13 bases left in between. CDR3 bases: TGTGCCAGCAGCTTTGGGGGACTCCCGACAGATACGCAGTATTTT. It yields the protein CASSFGGLPTDTQYF.

This clone was seen a single time. J is TRBJ1-2 and V is TRBV2; 9 bases are shared with TRBD1. The germline gives CDR1 SNHLY, CDR2 FYNNEI. After removal of 0 bases from V and 5 bases from J, the junction contained 4 bases not matched to a gene. The CDR3 has 15 residues. CDR3 loop: CASSEAGQGLYGYTF. The CDR3 region has the DNA TGTGCCAGCAGTGAAGCTGGACAGGGGCTATATGGCTACACCTTC.

The V call is TRBV5-4, the J call TRBJ1-2; D might be TRBD1 (5 bases). With 1 base removed from V and 8 bases from J, the gap between germline ends came to 9 bases. The CDR3 covers 12 residues. Germline values: CDR1 SGHNT, CDR2 YYREEE (reference sequence). CDR3 bases: TGTGCCAGCAGCTTGCGACAGTTCGGCTACACCTTC. It translates to CASSLRQFGYTF.

This rearrangement joins TRBV18 to TRBJ1-2; TRBD1 agrees at 10 bases. Germline-derived CDR1 and CDR2 are KGHSH and LQKENI. The CDR3 is made up of 14 amino acids. Trimming took 6 bases from V and 3 from J; bases not matched to a gene: 4. The CDR3 spells CASSSGTGDYGYTF. CDR3 bases: TGTGCCAGCTCCTCAGGGACAGGGGACTATGGCTACACCTTC. The whole variable domain, remainder taken from reference TRBV18 and TRBJ1-2, is NAGVMQNPRHLVRRRGQEARLRCSPMKGHSHVYWYRQLPEEGLKFMVYLQKENIIDESGMPKERFSAEFPKEGPSILRIQQVVRGDSAAYFCASSSGTGDYGYTFGSGTRLTVV.

A few counts support this clone. This rearrangement joins TRBV5-4 to TRBJ2-7, with 8 positions matching TRBD1. From germline, CDR1 is SGHNT and CDR2 YYREEE (reference sequence). CDR3 length: 15 amino acids. V lost 3 bases to trimming and J lost 3 bases; unmatched junction nucleotides: 8. The CDR3 sequence is CASSSDRGVLYEQYF. CDR3 bases: TGTGCCAGCAGCTCCGACAGGGGAGTTCTCTACGAGCAGTACTTC.

J is TRBJ2-3 and V is TRBV30, with TRBD1 as a possible D gene (7 bases). V was pared by 3 bases and J by 0 bases, with 13 bases between. Germline V CDR1 and CDR2: GTSNPN, SVGIG (reference sequence). CDR3 length equals 15 residues. CDR3 residues: CAWREGALSTDTQYF. Here the CDR3 DNA reads TGTGCCTGGAGGGAGGGGGCCCTAAGCACAGATACGCAGTATTTT.

This rearrangement joins TRBV11-2 to TRBJ1-2; D not certain. This CDR3 contains 14 residues. The ends were cut back, 5 bases at V and 4 bases at J, with 14 bases in the middle. Germline CDR1 is SGHAT and CDR2 is FQNNGV. The CDR3 region has the DNA TGTGCCAGCAGCCCGAGGCGGCAAACCTATGGCTACACCTTC. Its protein is CASSPRRQTYGYTF.

This sequence joins TRBV20-1 and TRBJ1-1; no clear D. The CDR3 extends over 11 amino acids. Trimming removed 7 bases from V and 2 bases from J, with 8 bases in between. CDR1 and CDR2 (germline): DFQATT, SNEGSKA (reference sequence). CDR3 in amino acids: CSVAGNTEAFF. The CDR3 DNA follows: TGCAGTGTTGCGGGTAACACTGAAGCTTTCTTT.

The chain joins TRBV6-2 or TRBV6-3 to TRBJ1-2; 7 bases align to TRBD1. From germline, CDR1 is MNHEY and CDR2 SVGEGT. This CDR3 is built from 12 residues. V lost 4 bases and J lost 6; bases outside the gene matches: 2. CDR3: CASSLTGDGYTF. The CDR3, as DNA: TGTGCCAGCAGTTTAACAGGGGATGGCTACACCTTC.

This chain connects TRBV20-1 to TRBJ1-2; 7 nucleotides align to TRBD1. There are 13 residues in the CDR3. V was pared by 3 bases and J by 8 bases, with 9 bases of the junction left unmatched. Germline V gene data show CDR1 as DFQATT and CDR2 as SNEGSKA (reference sequence). CDR3 in DNA: TGCAGTGCTAGTGTCAAGGACAGGCGCGGCTACACCTTC. Its protein product is CSASVKDRRGYTF.

This clone showed up just a few times. J is TRBJ1-2 and V is TRBV28; possible D gene TRBD1, 5 bases. Germline-derived CDR1 and CDR2 are MDHEN and SYDVKM. With 11 bases removed from V and 2 bases from J, the gap between germline ends came to 18 bases. The CDR3 is 14 residues long. The CDR3 sequence is CAGTRTGGNYGYTF. The CDR3 nucleotides are TGTGCCGGCACACGGACCGGGGGGAACTATGGCTACACCTTC.

The chain has TRBV11-3 and TRBJ2-7, with D tentatively TRBD1 (6 bases). The CDR3 covers 13 residues. The germline V gene has CDR1 SGHNT and CDR2 YENEEA. The V end was cut by 3 bases, the J end by 0 bases, with 6 bases between. The CDR3: CASSLGHSYEQYF. The CDR3 DNA is TGTGCCAGCAGCTTGGGACACTCCTACGAGCAGTACTTC.

The gene calls are TRBV6-5 and TRBJ1-4; 10 bases align to TRBD1. Unmatched junction bases numbered 14, after V lost 6 bases and J lost 13 bases. CDR3 length equals 15 residues. The V gene's germline CDR1 is MNHEY and CDR2 SVGAGI. For the CDR3, the DNA is TGTGCCAGCAGATTTGGACAGGGGGAATTTGGAGGACTGTTTTTT. Its translation: CASRFGQGEFGGLFF.

This rearrangement joins TRBV5-1 to TRBJ2-6; no clear D gene. Germline V gene lookup returns CDR1 SGHRS and CDR2 YFSETQ. The CDR3 is made up of 13 amino acids. V was pared by 2 bases and J by 9 bases, with 9 bases between. In DNA form, the CDR3 reads TGCGCCAGCAGCTTAGACACCTACAACGTCCTGACTTTC. As protein: CASSLDTYNVLTF.